The source of this T cell receptor beta chain is a study of early T cells in non-severe SARS-CoV-2 infection (dated by TCRdb to 2020 to 2023). General notes on the study: Because TCR sequencing was done on bulk RNA from unsorted whole blood, the alpha and beta chains could not be paired. Study-wide findings and limitations: VDJdb matching was skewed toward anti-spike CD8 responses, so virus-specific expansions were likely underestimated and private and CD4 specificities were missed.

The study was a case-control design nested within a healthcare worker cohort in London, UK, with weekly nasopharyngeal swab PCR tests and blood sampling. Healthcare workers were enrolled in the week of the UK lockdown, from 23 to 31 March 2020, and were followed every week for up to roughly 16 weeks. The library was built by means of 5' RACE. The reads were generated on a NextSeq 500. Unique molecular identifiers were attached to individual cDNA molecules in the TCR library protocol so that sequencing error and PCR bias could be corrected. Both TCR alpha and beta chains were sequenced, and tight co-correlation was observed between alpha and beta sequence abundances in each sample. Regarding the original processing steps: Decombinator V4 was used to annotate TCR sequences for V gene, J gene and CDR3. TCRs were defined as expanded if a significant change between any two time points was detected under a Poisson model with p below 0.0001. TCR abundances were normalised to the total number of TCRs sequenced per sample and expressed as counts per million. MAIT TCRs were defined by TRAV1-2 paired with TRAJ12, TRAJ20 or TRAJ33, and iNKT TCRs by TRAV10 paired with TRAJ18. VDJdb, accessed on 1 November 2021, was searched for TCRs annotated for CMV, EBV and SARS-CoV-2, and TCRs annotated for more than one antigen were excluded. TCRdb passed the public sequencing reads through fastp at Q25 and MiXCR, retaining productive beta sequences. Under each unique CDR3 protein, matching rows form one entry showing the most common genes and DNA. The V and J calls follow TCRdb's processing rather than the paper's. The sample table contains about 98,000 distinct CDR3 sequences; only one count was recorded for about 10% of them. The ten largest clones take up roughly 4.9% of the sample.

This clonotype has ten or more counts. Its target antigen remains unknown. No clone much larger than this one lies a single base away; base qualities are absent. Trimming at the junction amounts to 1 base on V and 5 bases on J, and the germline ends lie 14 bases apart. From a lookup of the germline V gene, CDR1 and CDR2 are MGHRA and YSYEKL. Including cysteine and phenylalanine, the CDR3 has 16 amino acids. Only the CDR3 DNA is retained, 48 bases long and in frame from the first base. This sequence was found in an adult who was a healthcare worker with PCR-confirmed SARS-CoV-2 infection or an uninfected control (not recorded which). The sequenced sample consisted of whole blood. The sequence is built from TRBV4-1 and TRBJ1-4, and possibly TRBD1, on 5 matching bases. The nucleotide sequence reads TGCGCCAGCAGCCAAGCCTTCGGGACGGAGAATGAAAAACTGTTTTTT. Translated, this gives CASSQAFGTENEKLFF.